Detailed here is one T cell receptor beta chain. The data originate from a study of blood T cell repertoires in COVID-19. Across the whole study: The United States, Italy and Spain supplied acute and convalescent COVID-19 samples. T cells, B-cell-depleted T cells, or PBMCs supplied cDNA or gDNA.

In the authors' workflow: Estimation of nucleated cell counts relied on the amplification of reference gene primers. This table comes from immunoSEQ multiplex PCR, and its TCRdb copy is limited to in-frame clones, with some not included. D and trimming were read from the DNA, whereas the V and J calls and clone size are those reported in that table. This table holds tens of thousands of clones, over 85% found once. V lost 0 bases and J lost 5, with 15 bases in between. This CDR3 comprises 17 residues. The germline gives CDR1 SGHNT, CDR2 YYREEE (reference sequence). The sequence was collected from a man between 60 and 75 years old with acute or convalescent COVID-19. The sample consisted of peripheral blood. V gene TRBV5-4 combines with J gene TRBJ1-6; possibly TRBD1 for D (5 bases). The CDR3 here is CASSLVLGWGNNSPLHF. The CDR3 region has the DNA TGTGCCAGCAGCTTGGTATTGGGTTGGGGCAATAATTCACCCCTCCACTTT. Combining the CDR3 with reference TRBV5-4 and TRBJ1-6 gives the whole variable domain ETGVTQSPTHLIKTRGQQVTLRCSSQSGHNTVSWYQQALGQGPQFIFQYYREEENGRGNFPPRFSGLQFPNYSSELNVNALELDDSALYLCASSLVLGWGNNSPLHFGNGTRLTVT.